This entry lists 16 T cell receptor beta chains sequenced from one sample in a study of cytomegalovirus exposure and HLA in healthy donors. The PCR made use of 60 Vbeta and 13 Jbeta primers. The repertoire was sequenced with immunoSEQ multiplex PCR; TCRdb's copy has only in-frame clones and lacks some. This sample has some 200,000 clones, with roughly 84% found just once. The sequencing sample was made of PBMCs. These receptor sequences come from a woman aged 50 to 65 in good health and CMV-seropositive.

This rearrangement joins TRBV27 to TRBJ2-7; D uncertain. Trimming stripped 0 bases from V and 3 bases from J, with 9 bases between. This CDR3 is 14 amino acids long. The germline V gene encodes CDR1 MNHEY and CDR2 SMNVEV (reference sequence). CDR3 in amino acids: CASSLSGQRYEQYF. The CDR3 DNA reads TGTGCCAGCAGTTTATCTGGTCAGCGCTACGAGCAGTACTTC.

The chain has TRBV5-6 and TRBJ2-3, with D possibly matching TRBD2 (7 bases). V was trimmed by 2 bases and J by 3 bases, leaving 13 bases between them. The CDR3 has 15 residues. Germline CDR1 and CDR2: SGHDT and YYEEEE. CDR3 sequence reads: CASSLPGGGTDTQYF. Written as DNA, the CDR3 is TGTGCCAGCAGCTTACCGGGGGGCGGGACAGATACGCAGTATTTT.

The chain has TRBV29-1 and TRBJ2-5, with D possibly matching TRBD1 (5 bases). CDR3 length: 12 residues. Per the germline V gene, CDR1 is SQVTM and CDR2 is ANQGSEA. The germline V and J ends were trimmed by 6 bases and 10 bases, with 18 bases remaining between them. The CDR3 coding sequence is TGCAGCGTGAAGACAGACGTCCAGAACCAGTACTTC. It translates to CSVKTDVQNQYF.

This chain uses TRBV28 with TRBJ1-2, with 7 bases lining up with TRBD1. This CDR3 region has 14 residues. The germline V gene has CDR1 MDHEN and CDR2 SYDVKM. V shed 6 bases, J shed 4 bases, and the junction held 8 bases outside the gene matches. CDR3: CASRTTGDGYGYTF. The CDR3 nucleotides are TGTGCCAGCAGGACTACAGGGGATGGCTATGGCTACACCTTC.

J is TRBJ2-7 and V is TRBV29-1; possible D gene TRBD1, 5 bases. CDR3 size: 12 residues. V gave up 4 bases and J gave up 7 bases, with 14 bases separating them. The germline V gene has CDR1 SQVTM and CDR2 ANQGSEA. As DNA, the CDR3 is TGCAGCGTTGCGGAAGGGGTGAGGGAGCAGTACTTC. Translated, it gives CSVAEGVREQYF.

This CDR3 reads CASSLRLAGYADTQYF. The CDR3, as DNA: TGTGCCAGCAGCTTGCGACTAGCGGGGTATGCAGATACGCAGTATTTT. The chain employs TRBV5-5 and TRBJ2-3, with TRBD2 identical over 11 bases. This CDR3 spans 16 amino acids. V trimming: 1 base; J trimming: 4 bases; junction bases outside the gene matches: 5. CDR1 is SGHKS and CDR2 is YYEKEE in the germline V gene (reference sequence).

The chain recombines TRBV5-6 with TRBJ2-3; 7 bases agree with TRBD2. The V segment lost 2 bases and the J segment 6 bases; nucleotides outside the gene matches: 6. The CDR3 sequence is 14 residues long. The germline gives CDR1 SGHDT, CDR2 YYEEEE. The chain's CDR3 is CASSFGTIIDTQYF. CDR3 sequence (DNA): TGTGCCAGCAGCTTTGGGACTATCATCGATACGCAGTATTTT.

The CDR3 is CASSHPTANYGYTF. For the CDR3, the DNA is TGCGCCAGCAGCCACCCGACAGCGAACTATGGCTACACCTTC. V is TRBV4-1 and J is TRBJ1-2; tentatively, D is TRBD1 (5 bases). CDR1 MGHRA and CDR2 YSYEKL come from the germline V gene. Between the trimmed V and J ends, which lost 3 bases and 2 bases, there was a span of 10 bases. This CDR3 region has 14 residues.

The chain carries TRBV11-2 and TRBJ2-1; 10 bases fit TRBD2. The J segment lost 8 bases and the V segment lost 2 bases, leaving 6 bases of the junction unmatched. The CDR3 extends over 15 amino acids. Germline V gives CDR1 SGHAT, CDR2 FQNNGV. The CDR3 region has the DNA TGTGCCAGCAGCTTAAAGAGCGGGGGGGCCGATGAGCAGTTCTTC. Residues: CASSLKSGGADEQFF.

There are a few counts of this clone. This chain links TRBV7-9 with TRBJ2-2; 7 nucleotides line up with TRBD1. Looked up from germline, CDR1 is SEHNR and CDR2 is FQNEAQ (reference sequence). The CDR3 contains 15 residues. Losses at the gene ends were 1 base for V and 4 bases for J; bases not matched to a gene: 3. The CDR3 bases are TGTGCCAGCAGCTTAGTGGGACAGATCACCGGGGAGCTGTTTTTT. It translates to CASSLVGQITGELFF.

The chain links TRBV29-1 to TRBJ1-5; 9 nucleotides line up with TRBD1. Germline CDR1 is SQVTM and CDR2 is ANQGSEA. Unmatched junction bases numbered 6, after V lost 7 bases and J lost 5 bases. The CDR3 loop spans 13 amino acids. The chain's CDR3 is CSARTGEDQPQHF. The DNA of the CDR3 is TGCAGCGCAAGGACAGGGGAGGATCAGCCCCAGCATTTT. Drawing the rest from reference TRBV29-1 and TRBJ1-5, the complete variable domain is SAVISQKPSRDICQRGTSLTIQCQVDSQVTMMFWYRQQPGQSLTLIATANQGSEATYESGFVIDKFPISRPNLTFSTLTVSNMSPEDSSIYLCSARTGEDQPQHFGDGTRLSIL.

As regards this clone: The junction differs from germline at one of its ends, possibly a read error. The genes are TRBV28 and TRBJ2-7; tentatively, D is TRBD1 (5 bases). The CDR3 contains 11 residues. Per the germline V gene, CDR1 is MDHEN and CDR2 is SYDVKM. CDR3: CASSLDETVHF. DNA of the CDR3: TGTGCCAGCAGTTTAGATGAGACAGTCCACTTC.

V and J are TRBV7-8 and TRBJ2-4; TRBD1 is a possible D gene (5 bases). Trimming removed 1 base at V and 6 bases at J, with 10 bases between. This CDR3 has 14 residues. The germline CDR1 and CDR2 sequences are SGHVS and FQNEAQ. The CDR3 loop reads CASSLEGLGNIQYF. The CDR3 nucleotides are TGTGCCAGCAGCTTAGAGGGGCTCGGAAACATTCAGTACTTC.

Note on this clone: The junction shows a germline mismatch at one end, possibly a read error. The CDR3 protein is CASTQDRLPNSALHF. The CDR3 DNA reads as TGTGCCAGCACCCAGGACAGATTACCTAATTCAGCCCTCCACTTT. The chain combines TRBV6-5 with TRBJ1-6; a possible D gene is TRBD1 (6 bases). There are 15 residues in the CDR3. CDR1 MNHEY and CDR2 SVGAGI come from the germline V gene.

The chain combines TRBV27 with TRBJ2-7; TRBD2 might be the D (5 bases). Germline V gene lookup returns CDR1 MNHEY and CDR2 SMNVEV (reference sequence). Trimming cost V 6 bases and J 2 bases, with 11 bases left between them. This CDR3 comprises 13 residues. The DNA of the CDR3 is TGTGCCAGCAGCTCCCGGGGAACCTACGAGCAGTACTTC. This translates into CASSSRGTYEQYF.

This sequence joins TRBV10-3 and TRBJ2-3, with D maybe TRBD1 (5 bases). Trimming cost V 0 bases and J 2 bases, with 6 bases left between them. Germline assignment: CDR1 ENHRY and CDR2 SYGVKD. The CDR3 length is 14 residues. Written as DNA, the CDR3 is TGTGCCATCAGTGAGTCGACAGACACAGATACGCAGTATTTT. Translating it yields CAISESTDTDTQYF.